This T cell receptor (beta chain) stems from a study of blood T cell repertoires in COVID-19 (dated by TCRdb to between 2020 and 2021). For the wider study: Samples from collaborators originated in the United States, Italy and Spain and spanned both the acute and convalescent phases of COVID-19. Samples were obtained from the ongoing ImmuneRACE study (first 160 participants) and from 1,254 subjects provided by 6 global collaborators. Deeply sampled blood TCRbeta repertoires from subjects exposed to, actively infected with, or recovered from COVID-19 were included in the dataset. Nearly every sample came with metadata listing a de-identified subject ID, COVID-19 status, age in years and sex. Where available, HLA class I and class II types were taken from metadata supplied by the sample provider and were not determined by assay-based typing. The prospective study material was composed of cDNA or gDNA derived from T cells, B-cell-depleted T cells, or PBMCs. The repertoires were released in a freely available public database meant as a resource for research on the immune response to SARS-CoV-2.

On the study overall, not on this receptor specifically: The quantity of clinical and demographic metadata differed by source and by participant and was supplied without curation.

With regard to this clone: This clone's antigen is unknown. Per-base quality was not reported, and no clone a single base away is much larger than it.

The immunoSEQ Assay, a bias-controlled multiplex PCR, was used to amplify TCRbeta CDR3 regions from genomic DNA. Per the authors' processing: Nucleated cell counts per sample were estimated from amplification of reference gene primers within the assay. Sequence reads were collapsed and filtered to measure the absolute abundance of every unique TCRbeta CDR3 rearrangement. For each sample, productive Simpson clonality was calculated as the square root of Simpson's diversity index over productive rearrangements. This immuneACCESS table, as held by TCRdb, lists in-frame sequences with V and J called but not all clones. Of the missing ones, under half trace to an unresolved V gene in checked studies; the others have no known cause. V and J calls and clone size are given by that table; D and trimming were obtained from the DNA. The sample yields 110,000 to 150,000 clones; about 84% were counted once. The ten largest clones capture approximately 1.8% of the sample.

Participants in the prospective study were aged roughly 18 to 89 years, lived in 20 to 25 United States geographic areas, and enrolled through a virtual design. To assign participants to cohorts, the prospective study relied on clinical history that participants themselves reported in a screening survey and a study questionnaire. Exposed participants were defined as having been in contact with someone with a PCR-confirmed or clinician-diagnosed COVID-19 case within 2 weeks of study entry. In the prospective study, mobile phlebotomists collected whole blood, serum and a nasopharyngeal or oropharyngeal swab from each participant. Prospective study participants could optionally give additional blood draws and questionnaires over a roughly two-month period. Before DNA extraction, blood samples from the prospective study were shipped at room temperature or frozen. As encoded in the germline V gene, CDR1 is SGHDT while CDR2 is YYEEEE. Taken from cysteine to phenylalanine, the CDR3 has 13 residues. The only DNA kept is the CDR3, 39 bases in frame from the first base. V and J are truncated by 4 bases and 6 bases respectively, leaving an intervening sequence of 13 bases.

The clonotype comes from a woman aged 18-30 years who had been exposed to COVID-19. The rearrangement combines TRBV5-6 with TRBJ1-2; the D segment cannot be called with confidence. The sequenced sample was PBMCs or T cells enriched from blood (not recorded which). In nucleotide form, the sequence is TGTGCCAGCAGCACCGGAACCGGGGATGGCTACACCTTC. It specifies CASSTGTGDGYTF.